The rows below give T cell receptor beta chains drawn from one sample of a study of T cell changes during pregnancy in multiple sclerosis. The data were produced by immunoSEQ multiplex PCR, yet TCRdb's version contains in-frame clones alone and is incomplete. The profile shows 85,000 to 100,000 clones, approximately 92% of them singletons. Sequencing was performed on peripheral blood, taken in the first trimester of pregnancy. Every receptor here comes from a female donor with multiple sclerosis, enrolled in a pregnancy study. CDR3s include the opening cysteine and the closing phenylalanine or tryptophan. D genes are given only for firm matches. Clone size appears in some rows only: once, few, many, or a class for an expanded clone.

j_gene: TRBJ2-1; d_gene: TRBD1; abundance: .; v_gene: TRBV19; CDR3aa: CASSIPGQGATNEQFF; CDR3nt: TGTGCCAGTAGTATACCGGGACAGGGGGCTACCAATGAGCAGTTCTTC
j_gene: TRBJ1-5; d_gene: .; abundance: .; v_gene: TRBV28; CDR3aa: CASSLWIGGGHQPQHF; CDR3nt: TGTGCCAGCAGTTTATGGATCGGGGGGGGTCATCAGCCCCAGCATTTT
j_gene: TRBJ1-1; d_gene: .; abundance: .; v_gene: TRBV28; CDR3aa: CASQTANTEAFF; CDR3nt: TGTGCCAGCCAGACAGCGAACACTGAAGCTTTCTTT
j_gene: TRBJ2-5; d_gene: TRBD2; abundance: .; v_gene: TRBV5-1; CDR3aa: CASSSPSGTSGKAPPQETQYF; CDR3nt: TGCGCCAGCAGCTCACCCAGCGGGACTAGCGGGAAGGCCCCCCCCCAAGAGACCCAGTACTTC
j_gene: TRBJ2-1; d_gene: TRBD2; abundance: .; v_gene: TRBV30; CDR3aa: CACGTSGSYNEQFF; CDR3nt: TGTGCCTGCGGGACTAGCGGCTCCTACAATGAGCAGTTCTTC
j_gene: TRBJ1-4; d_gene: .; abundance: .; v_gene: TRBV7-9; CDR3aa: CATFLGGKLFF; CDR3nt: TGTGCCACGTTCCTCGGGGGAAAACTGTTTTTT
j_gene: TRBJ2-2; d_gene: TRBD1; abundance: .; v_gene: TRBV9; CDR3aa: CASSPWTGPRWELFF; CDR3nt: TGTGCCAGCAGCCCCTGGACAGGCCCAAGATGGGAGCTGTTTTTT
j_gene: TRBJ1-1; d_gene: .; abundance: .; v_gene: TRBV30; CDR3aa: CAWNQGNTEAFF; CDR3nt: TGTGCCTGGAATCAGGGGAACACTGAAGCTTTCTTT
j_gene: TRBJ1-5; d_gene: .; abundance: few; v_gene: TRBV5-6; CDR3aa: CASSSGVGSYSNQPQHF; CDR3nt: TGTGCCAGCAGCTCGGGGGTAGGCAGTTATAGCAATCAGCCCCAGCATTTT
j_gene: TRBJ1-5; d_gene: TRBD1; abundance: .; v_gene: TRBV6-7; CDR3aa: CASYRQGARGSNQPQHF; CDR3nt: TGTGCCTCCTACCGACAGGGGGCGCGGGGAAGCAATCAGCCCCAGCATTTT
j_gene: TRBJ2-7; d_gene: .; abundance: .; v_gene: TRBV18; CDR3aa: CASSPHWGGASASSYEQYF; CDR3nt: TGTGCCAGCTCACCCCACTGGGGGGGGGCCAGCGCGAGCTCCTACGAGCAGTACTTC
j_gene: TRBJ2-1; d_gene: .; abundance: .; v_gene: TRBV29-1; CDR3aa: CSTSTGSSSYNEQFF; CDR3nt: TGCAGCACCTCCACAGGGTCGAGCTCCTACAATGAGCAGTTCTTC
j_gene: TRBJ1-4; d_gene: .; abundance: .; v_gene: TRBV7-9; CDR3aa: CASSLEALGVNEKLFF; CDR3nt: TGTGCCAGCAGCTTAGAAGCTCTAGGGGTTAATGAAAAACTGTTTTTT
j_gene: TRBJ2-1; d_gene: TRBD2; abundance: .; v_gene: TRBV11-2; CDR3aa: CASSLVRGGRGGNEQFF; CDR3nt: TGTGCCAGCAGCTTAGTCCGGGGCGGGAGGGGAGGCAATGAGCAGTTCTTC
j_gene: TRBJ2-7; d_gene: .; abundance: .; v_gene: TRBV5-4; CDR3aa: CASSLDLSSYEQYF; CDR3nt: TGTGCCAGCAGCTTGGATCTTAGCTCCTACGAGCAGTACTTC
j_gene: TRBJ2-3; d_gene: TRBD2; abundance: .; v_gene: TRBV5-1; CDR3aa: CASRELAGPTDTQYF; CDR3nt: TGCGCCAGCAGGGAACTAGCGGGACCCACAGATACGCAGTATTTT
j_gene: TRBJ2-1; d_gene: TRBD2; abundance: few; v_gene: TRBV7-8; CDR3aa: CASSLEDGRASDEQFF; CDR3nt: TGTGCCAGCAGCTTAGAAGACGGGAGGGCCAGTGATGAGCAGTTCTTC
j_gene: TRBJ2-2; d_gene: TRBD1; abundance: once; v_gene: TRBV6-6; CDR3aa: CASSYFGTGPGELFF; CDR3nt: TGTGCCAGCAGTTACTTCGGGACAGGGCCCGGGGAGCTGTTTTTT
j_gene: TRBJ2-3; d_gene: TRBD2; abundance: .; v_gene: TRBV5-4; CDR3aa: CASSLAGGADTQYF; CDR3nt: TGTGCCAGCAGCTTGGCCGGGGGGGCAGATACGCAGTATTTT
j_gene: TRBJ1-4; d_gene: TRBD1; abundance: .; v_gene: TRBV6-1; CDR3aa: CASSPPGQVNQKLFF; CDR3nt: TGTGCCAGCAGTCCCCCGGGACAGGTCAATCAAAAACTGTTTTTT
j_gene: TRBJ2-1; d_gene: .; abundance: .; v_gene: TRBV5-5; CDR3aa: CASSRTASYNEQFF; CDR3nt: TGTGCCAGCAGCCGGACAGCTTCCTACAATGAGCAGTTCTTC
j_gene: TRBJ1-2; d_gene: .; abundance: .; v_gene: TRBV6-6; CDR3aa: CASSRSGVGYGYTF; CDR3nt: TGTGCCAGCAGTCGATCAGGGGTAGGCTATGGCTACACCTTC
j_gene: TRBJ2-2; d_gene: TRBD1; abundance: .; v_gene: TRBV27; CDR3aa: CASSSPGQPNPNTGELFF; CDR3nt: TGTGCCAGCAGTTCTCCGGGACAGCCAAACCCGAACACCGGGGAGCTGTTTTTT
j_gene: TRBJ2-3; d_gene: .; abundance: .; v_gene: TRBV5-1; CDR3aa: CASRGDTDTQYF; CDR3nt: TGCGCCAGCAGGGGAGACACAGATACGCAGTATTTT
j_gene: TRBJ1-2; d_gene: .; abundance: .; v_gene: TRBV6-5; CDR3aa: CASRPGTYYGYTF; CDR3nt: TGTGCCAGCAGACCTGGGACATACTATGGCTACACCTTC
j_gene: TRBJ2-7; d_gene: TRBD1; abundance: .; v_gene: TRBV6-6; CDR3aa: CASNAPDRGLNEQYF; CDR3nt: TGTGCCAGCAATGCGCCGGACAGGGGGTTGAACGAGCAGTACTTC
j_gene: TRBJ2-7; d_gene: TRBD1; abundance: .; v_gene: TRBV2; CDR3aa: CASSLDRGLYEQYF; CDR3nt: TGTGCCAGCAGCCTCGACAGGGGACTCTACGAGCAGTACTTC
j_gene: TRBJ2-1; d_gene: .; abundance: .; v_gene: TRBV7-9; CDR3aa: CASSLRENEQFF; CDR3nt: TGTGCCAGCAGCTTGAGAGAGAATGAGCAGTTCTTC
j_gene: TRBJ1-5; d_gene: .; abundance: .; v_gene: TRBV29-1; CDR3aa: CSVAPIGSQPQHF; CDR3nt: TGCAGCGTTGCCCCGATAGGGAGTCAGCCCCAGCATTTT
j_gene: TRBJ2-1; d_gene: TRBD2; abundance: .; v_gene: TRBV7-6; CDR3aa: CASSRGTSNGGEQFF; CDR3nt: TGTGCCAGCAGCCGCGGGACTAGTAATGGGGGTGAGCAGTTCTTC
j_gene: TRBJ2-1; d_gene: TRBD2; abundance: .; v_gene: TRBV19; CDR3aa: CASSRTGTRGWNEQFF; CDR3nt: TGTGCCAGTAGTCGGACCGGGACTAGAGGGTGGAATGAGCAGTTCTTC
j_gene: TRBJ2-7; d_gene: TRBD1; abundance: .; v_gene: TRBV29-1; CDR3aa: CSASRQGAYEQYF; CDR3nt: TGCAGCGCGTCGAGACAGGGGGCTTACGAGCAGTACTTC
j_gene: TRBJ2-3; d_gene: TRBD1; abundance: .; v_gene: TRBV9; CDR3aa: CASSVRDRGRVDTQYF; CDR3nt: TGTGCCAGCAGCGTTCGGGACAGGGGGCGCGTGGATACGCAGTATTTT
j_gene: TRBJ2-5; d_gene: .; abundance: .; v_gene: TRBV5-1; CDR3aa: CASSPTTGMETQYF; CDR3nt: TGCGCCAGCAGCCCTACCACAGGGATGGAGACCCAGTACTTC
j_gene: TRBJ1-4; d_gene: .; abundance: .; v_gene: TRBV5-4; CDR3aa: CASSFGDEKLFF; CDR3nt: TGTGCCAGCAGCTTCGGGGATGAAAAACTGTTTTTT
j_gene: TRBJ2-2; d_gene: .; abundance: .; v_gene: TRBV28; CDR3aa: CASRAGGTGELFF; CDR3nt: TGTGCCAGCAGGGCCGGCGGCACCGGGGAGCTGTTTTTT
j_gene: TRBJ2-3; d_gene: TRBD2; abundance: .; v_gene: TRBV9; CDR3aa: CASSVVAGGPPDTQYF; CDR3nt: TGTGCCAGCAGCGTAGTAGCGGGAGGGCCACCAGATACGCAGTATTTT
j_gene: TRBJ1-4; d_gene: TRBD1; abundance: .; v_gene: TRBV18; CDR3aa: CASSSGTGDEKLFF; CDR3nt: TGTGCCAGCTCGTCCGGGACAGGGGATGAAAAACTGTTTTTT
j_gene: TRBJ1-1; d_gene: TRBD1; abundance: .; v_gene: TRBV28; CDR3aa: CASSPMTGGFAEAFF; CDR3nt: TGTGCCAGCAGTCCAATGACAGGGGGGTTCGCTGAAGCTTTCTTT
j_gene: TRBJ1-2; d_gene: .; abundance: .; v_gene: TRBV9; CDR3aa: CASSVDVTGNYGYTF; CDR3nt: TGTGCCAGCAGCGTAGACGTTACAGGGAACTATGGCTACACCTTC
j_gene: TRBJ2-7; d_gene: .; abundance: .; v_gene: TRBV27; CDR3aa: CASRLRGGQYEQYF; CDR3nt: TGTGCCAGCAGGCTTAGGGGGGGGCAATACGAGCAGTACTTC
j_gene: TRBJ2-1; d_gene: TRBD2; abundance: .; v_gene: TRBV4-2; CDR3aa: CASSPVGLAGNNEQFF; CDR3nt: TGTGCCAGCAGCCCCGTGGGACTAGCGGGGAACAATGAGCAGTTCTTC
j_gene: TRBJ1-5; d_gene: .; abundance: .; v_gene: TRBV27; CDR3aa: CASSFRQVNQPQHF; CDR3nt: TGTGCCAGCAGTTTCAGACAGGTAAATCAGCCCCAGCATTTT
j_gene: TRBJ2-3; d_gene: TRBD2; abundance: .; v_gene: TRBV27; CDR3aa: CASSSWTSGSGTQYF; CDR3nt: TGTGCCAGCAGTTCCTGGACTAGCGGCTCCGGTACGCAGTATTTT
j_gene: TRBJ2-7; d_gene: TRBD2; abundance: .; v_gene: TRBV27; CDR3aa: CASSLTSDSYEQYF; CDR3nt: TGTGCCAGCAGTTTGACTAGCGACTCCTACGAGCAGTACTTC
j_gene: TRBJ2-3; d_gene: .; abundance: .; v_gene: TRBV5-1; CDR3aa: CASSLGGSSDTQYF; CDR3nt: TGCGCCAGCAGCTTGGGTGGGAGCTCAGATACGCAGTATTTT
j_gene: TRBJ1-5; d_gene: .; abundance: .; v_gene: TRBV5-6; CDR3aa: CASSVGNNQPQHF; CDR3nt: TGTGCCAGCAGCGTGGGTAACAATCAGCCCCAGCATTTT
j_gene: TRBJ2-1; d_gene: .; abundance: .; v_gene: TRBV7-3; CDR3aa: CASSSPGHEQFF; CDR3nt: TGTGCCAGCAGCTCCCCTGGCCATGAGCAGTTCTTC
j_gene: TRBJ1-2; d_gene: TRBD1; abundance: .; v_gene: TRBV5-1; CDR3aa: CASSLHGTGIYGYTF; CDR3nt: TGCGCCAGCAGCTTGCACGGGACAGGGATCTATGGCTACACCTTC
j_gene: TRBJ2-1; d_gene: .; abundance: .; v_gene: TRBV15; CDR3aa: CATSRDGLGEQFF; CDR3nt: TGTGCCACCAGCAGAGATGGGCTGGGTGAGCAGTTCTTC
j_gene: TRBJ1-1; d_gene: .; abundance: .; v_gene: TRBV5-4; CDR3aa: CASRWALNTEAFF; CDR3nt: TGTGCCAGCAGGTGGGCCTTGAACACTGAAGCTTTCTTT
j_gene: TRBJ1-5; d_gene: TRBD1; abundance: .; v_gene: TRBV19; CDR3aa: CASSISTGNQPQHF; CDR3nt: TGTGCCAGTAGTATATCGACAGGGAACCAGCCCCAGCATTTT
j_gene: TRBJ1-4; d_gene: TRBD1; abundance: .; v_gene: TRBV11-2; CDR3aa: CASSLAGTGNEKLFF; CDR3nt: TGTGCCAGCAGCTTAGCTGGGACAGGGAACGAAAAACTGTTTTTT
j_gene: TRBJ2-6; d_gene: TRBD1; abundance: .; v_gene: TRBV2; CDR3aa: CASRSRDRVGANVLTF; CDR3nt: TGTGCCAGCAGGTCCCGGGACAGGGTTGGGGCCAACGTCCTGACTTTC
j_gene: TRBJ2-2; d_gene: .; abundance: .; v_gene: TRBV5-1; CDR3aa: CASSLLGDSRGGELFF; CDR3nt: TGCGCCAGCAGCTTACTCGGGGATAGCAGAGGCGGGGAGCTGTTTTTT